The clone carrying this TCR beta chain was seen once. Its antigen is not identified. Sequencing was performed with immunoSEQ multiplex PCR; in TCRdb, only in-frame clones are kept and a portion is missing. The sample contains some 72,000 clones, about 91% of which appear only once. Per germline, CDR1 SEHNR and CDR2 FQNEAQ (reference sequence). Unmatched junction bases numbered 10, after V lost 8 bases and J lost 3 bases. This CDR3 is built from 14 residues. These data belong to a study of OX40 agonist ivuxolimab in advanced cancers. Study as a whole: Hepatocellular carcinoma, melanoma, renal cell or head and neck cancer occurred in dose-escalation patients. Partial responses were observed in three patients, of whom one had hepatocellular carcinoma and two had cutaneous melanoma.

Study results and limitations: CD4+ T cells averaged fewer expanded clones than CD8+ T cells.

This clonotype was sampled from an adult with an advanced solid tumor such as melanoma, head and neck, liver or kidney cancer. The sequenced sample was CD4+ or CD8+ T cells sorted from blood, obtained in a trial of the OX40 agonist ivuxolimab. The chain has TRBV7-9 and TRBJ2-7, with TRBD2 identical over 7 bases. For the CDR3, the DNA is TGTGCCAGCGGGTTAGCGGGCACCCTCTACGAGCAGTACTTC. Protein product: CASGLAGTLYEQYF.